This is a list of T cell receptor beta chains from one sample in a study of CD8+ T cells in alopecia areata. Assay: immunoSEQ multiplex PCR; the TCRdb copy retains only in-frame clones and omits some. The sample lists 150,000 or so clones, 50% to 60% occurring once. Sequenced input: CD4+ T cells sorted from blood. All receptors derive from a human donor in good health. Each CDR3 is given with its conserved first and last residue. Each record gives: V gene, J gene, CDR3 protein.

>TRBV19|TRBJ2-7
CASSIVSPLGEQYF
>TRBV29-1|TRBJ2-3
CSEWGGTTDTQYF
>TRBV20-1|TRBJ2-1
CSARDTTRQFF
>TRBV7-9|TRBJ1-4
CASSISGRAGEKLFF
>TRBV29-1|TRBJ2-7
CSVGVSSYEQYF
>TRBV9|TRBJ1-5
CASSAGGSWSQPQHF
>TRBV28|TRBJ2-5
CASSWGGATQYF
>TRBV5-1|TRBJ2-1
CASSAMGNSYNEQFF
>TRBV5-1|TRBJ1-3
CASSPLNPGNTIYF
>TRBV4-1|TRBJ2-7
CASSQDRGTSYEQYF
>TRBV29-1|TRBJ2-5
CSVEYQGESQETQYF
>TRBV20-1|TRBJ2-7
CSARDRAEQYF
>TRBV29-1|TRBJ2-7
CSVGQGRNEQYF
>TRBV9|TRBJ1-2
CASSVAPSMTIYGYTF
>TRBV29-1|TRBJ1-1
CSSKTLNTEAFF
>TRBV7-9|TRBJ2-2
CASSPGQGYTGELFF
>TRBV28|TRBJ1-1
CASETLGAGGLNTEAFF
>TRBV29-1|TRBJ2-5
CSVEGSGETQYF
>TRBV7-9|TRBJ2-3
CASSTRLETDTQYF
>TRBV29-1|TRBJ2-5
CSVDSGVQETQYF
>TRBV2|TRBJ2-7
CASSEENGAEQYF
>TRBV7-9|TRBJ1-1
CASSRTGGRTEAFF
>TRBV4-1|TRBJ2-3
CASSPGGSSTDTQYF
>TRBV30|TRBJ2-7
CAWRVGTYEQYF
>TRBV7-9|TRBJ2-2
CASSPRGSGSNTGELFF
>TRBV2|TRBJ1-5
CASHKELGGGNQPQHF
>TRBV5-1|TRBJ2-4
CASSLAPGGNDVQYF
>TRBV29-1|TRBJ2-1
CSARQGVRGPYNEQFF
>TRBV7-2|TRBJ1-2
CASSLVTTVRGYGYTF
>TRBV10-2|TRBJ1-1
CASRATGRVNTEAFF
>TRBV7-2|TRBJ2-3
CASSSRQGSDTQYF
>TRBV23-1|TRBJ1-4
CASSQPQLLTLEKLFF
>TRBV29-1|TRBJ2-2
CSVERLSAVTGAPRSGELFF